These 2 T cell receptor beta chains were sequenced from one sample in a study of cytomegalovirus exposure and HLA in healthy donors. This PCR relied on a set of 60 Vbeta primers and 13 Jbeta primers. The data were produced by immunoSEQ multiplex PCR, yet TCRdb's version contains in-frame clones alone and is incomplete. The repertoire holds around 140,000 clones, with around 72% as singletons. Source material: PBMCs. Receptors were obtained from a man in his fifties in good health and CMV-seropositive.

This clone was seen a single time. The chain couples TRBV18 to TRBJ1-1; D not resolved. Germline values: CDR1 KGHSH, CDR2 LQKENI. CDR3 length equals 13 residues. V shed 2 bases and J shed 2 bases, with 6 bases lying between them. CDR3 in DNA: TGTGCCAGCTCACCAAACAGAAACACTGAAGCTTTCTTT. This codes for CASSPNRNTEAFF.

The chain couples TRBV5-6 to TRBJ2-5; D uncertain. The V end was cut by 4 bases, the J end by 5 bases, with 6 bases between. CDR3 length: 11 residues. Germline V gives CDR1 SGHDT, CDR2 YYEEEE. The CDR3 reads CASSIVETQYF. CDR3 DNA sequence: TGTGCCAGCAGCATCGTGGAGACCCAGTACTTC.